One and the same sample provided the 10 T cell receptor beta chains below, sequenced in a study of T cell repertoires in cytomegalovirus infection. TCRdb ran MiXCR on the reads and lists one entry per CDR3 protein. The data hold around 800,000 distinct CDR3 sequences, with approximately 30% observed a single time. No antigens are known for them. The source was cultured CD8+ T cells from PBMCs, collected from culture after CMV antigen stimulation. Every receptor here comes from a human donor in good health (CMV status not recorded). Some clones in this sample may be carry-over from other donors' samples.

The rearrangement uses TRBV11-2 and TRBJ2-3, with no clear D. Between the trimmed V and J ends, which lost 3 bases and 2 bases, there was a span of 21 bases. Germline V gene data show CDR1 as SGHAT and CDR2 as FQNNGV. The length of the CDR3 is 18 residues. The CDR3 DNA reads TGTGCCAGCAGCTTCACCCTTCCCGCCTCCATACTCACAGATACGCAGTATTTT. Amino acids: CASSFTLPASILTDTQYF.

This sequence joins TRBV5-4 and TRBJ1-2; D uncertain. Germline CDR1 is SGHNT and CDR2 is YYREEE (reference sequence). Trimming pared 0 bases from V and 4 bases from J, leaving 13 bases between. The CDR3 is 15 amino acids. CDR3 DNA: TGTGCCAGCAGCTTGGGGTACAGTACTTCCTATGGCTACACCTTC. Translated: CASSLGYSTSYGYTF.

This clonotype was detected a few times. The chain couples TRBV6-2 or TRBV6-3 to TRBJ1-1, with D perhaps matching TRBD1 (6 bases). This CDR3 has 13 residues. Looked up from germline, CDR1 is MNHEY and CDR2 is SVGEGT. V shed 5 bases and J shed 3 bases, with 10 bases lying between them. The CDR3: CASSADRHTEAFF. CDR3 sequence (DNA): TGTGCCAGCAGTGCTGACAGGCACACTGAAGCTTTCTTT.

This sequence joins TRBV6-5 and TRBJ2-5; D gene uncertain. Per germline, CDR1 MNHEY and CDR2 SVGAGI. V lost 0 bases and J 2 bases, leaving 10 bases between the germline ends. The CDR3 runs 15 residues. CDR3 loop: CASSYSWVDQETQYF. The CDR3 DNA follows: TGTGCCAGCAGTTACTCATGGGTAGATCAAGAGACCCAGTACTTC.

The chain carries TRBV20-1 and TRBJ1-4; the match to TRBD1 covers 8 bases. This CDR3 region has 17 residues. Germline V gene data show CDR1 as DFQATT and CDR2 as SNEGSKA (reference sequence). With 4 bases clipped from V and 0 bases from J, the junction kept 10 bases outside the gene matches. The DNA for the CDR3 is TGCAGTGCTACAGGGGGCCGGGCGATTACAACTAATGAAAAACTGTTTTTT. Its protein is CSATGGRAITTNEKLFF.

The V and J genes are TRBV7-3 and TRBJ2-7; 8 bases are shared with TRBD2. The CDR3 has 12 residues. CDR1 is SGHTA and CDR2 is FQGTGA in the germline V gene. Here the CDR3 reads CVAGGGSYEQYV. Written as DNA, the CDR3 is TGTGTCGCCGGGGGGGGATCCTATGAGCAGTACGTC.

This clonotype was counted many times. The J gene is TRBJ1-1, the V gene TRBV6-1; D is undetermined. The CDR3 is 18 amino acids. The germline V gene encodes CDR1 MNHNS and CDR2 SASEGT. Trimming took off 1 base at V and 4 bases at J, with 22 bases between the two ends. The CDR3 DNA is TGTGCCAGCAGTGAAGTCATAATTTTTCGGGAGTCGGCCACTGAAGCTTTCTTT. It specifies CASSEVIIFRESATEAFF.

This clonotype was observed at least ten times. The rearrangement uses TRBV7-2 and TRBJ2-1, with 10 bases lining up with TRBD2. Trimming cost V 3 bases and J 3 bases; bases outside gene matches: 2. This CDR3 spans 15 amino acids. Germline CDR1 is SGHTA and CDR2 is FQGNSA. The DNA for the CDR3 is TGTGCCAGCAGCTTCCTAGCGGGGGTCTACAATGAGCAGTTCTTC. This sequence encodes CASSFLAGVYNEQFF.

The chain employs TRBV29-1 and TRBJ1-1; maybe TRBD1 (5 bases). This CDR3 is built from 12 residues. CDR1 and CDR2 (germline): SQVTM, ANQGSEA. V dropped 1 base and J dropped 7 bases, with 10 bases sitting between them. The CDR3 loop reads CSVEGGPVEAFF. The CDR3 coding sequence is TGCAGCGTTGAAGGGGGACCGGTTGAAGCTTTCTTT. Together with reference TRBV29-1 and TRBJ1-1, the CDR3 gives the full variable domain: SAVISQKPSRDICQRGTSLTIQCQVDSQVTMMFWYRQQPGQSLTLIATANQGSEATYESGFVIDKFPISRPNLTFSTLTVSNMSPEDSSIYLCSVEGGPVEAFFGQGTRLTVV.

CDR3 in amino acids: CASSSPGATSPEQYV. The CDR3 DNA reads as TGTGCCAGCAGTTCCCCGGGAGCCACCTCCCCCGAGCAGTACGTC. J is TRBJ2-7 and V is TRBV6-2 or TRBV6-3; D perhaps matches TRBD2 (6 bases). The V end was cut by 4 bases, the J end by 6 bases, with 19 bases between. The CDR3 contains 15 residues. Germline assignment: CDR1 MNHEY and CDR2 SVGEGT.